A single sample gave rise to the 13 T cell receptor beta chains below, sequenced in a study of cytomegalovirus exposure and HLA in healthy donors. 13 Jbeta primers and 60 Vbeta primers were used for the PCR. The table came from immunoSEQ multiplex PCR; TCRdb's copy has only in-frame clones and leaves some out. The table has around 96,000 clones, around 60% seen once. Material: PBMCs. The receptors derive from a man between 60 and 70 years old in good health and CMV-seronegative.

The J gene is TRBJ2-7, the V gene TRBV19, with 7 bases lining up with TRBD1. This CDR3 has 15 residues. Germline CDR1 LNHDA, CDR2 SQIVND (reference sequence). Trimming took 6 bases from V and 0 from J; bases not matched to a gene: 8. In DNA form, the CDR3 reads TGTGCCAGTAGATATAGACAGGGTAGCTCCTACGAGCAGTACTTC. Translation: CASRYRQGSSYEQYF.

The CDR3 here is CASSLAVLEEQYF. Written as DNA, the CDR3 is TGTGCCAGCAGCTTAGCAGTTTTGGAGGAGCAGTACTTC. The gene calls are TRBV7-6 and TRBJ2-7; D not certain. This CDR3 region has 13 residues. V lost 0 bases and J lost 7, with 10 bases in between. The germline CDR1 and CDR2 sequences are SGHVS and FNYEAQ.

In its sample, this clone is medium-sized. CDR3 loop: CASSPQGQGNEKLFF. DNA of the CDR3: TGTGCCAGCAGCCCCCAGGGACAGGGAAATGAAAAACTGTTTTTT. The chain uses TRBV4-2 and TRBJ1-4, with 9 bases matching TRBD1. This CDR3 is 15 amino acids long. In germline, CDR1 is LGHNA, CDR2 YNFKEQ. V lost 4 bases, J lost 5 bases, and 5 bases stayed unmatched.

Regarding this clone: Since no conserved phenylalanine or tryptophan closes the CDR3, a read error is the likely cause. It is unclear where the CDR3 begins or ends on the DNA, so no DNA is shown, and the CDR3 is as TCRdb lists it. V gene TRBV5-6 combines with J gene TRBJ2-7; TRBD1 was called by the table and not checked on the DNA. The CDR3 numbers 12 amino acids, ends counted. Per germline, CDR1 SGHDT and CDR2 YYEEEE. The CDR3 sequence: CASSPGPGNECL.

The chain joins TRBV9 to TRBJ2-5; possibly TRBD2 for D (6 bases). Germline CDR1 is SGDLS and CDR2 is YYNGEE. The V and J ends lost 1 base and 5 bases respectively, with 18 bases between them. The CDR3 runs 16 residues. This chain's CDR3 is CASSVKLGGLEETQYF. Written as DNA, the CDR3 is TGTGCCAGCAGCGTAAAGCTGGGGGGTTTAGAGGAGACCCAGTACTTC. The whole variable domain, remainder taken from reference TRBV9 and TRBJ2-5, is DSGVTQTPKHLITATGQRVTLRCSPRSGDLSVYWYQQSLDQGLQFLIQYYNGEERAKGNILERFSAQQFPDLHSELNLSSLELGDSALYFCASSVKLGGLEETQYFGPGTRLLVL.

The chain couples TRBV6-5 to TRBJ2-1; TRBD1 agrees at 8 bases. Trimming removed 6 bases from V and 11 bases from J; junction bases left unmatched: 12. The germline gives CDR1 MNHEY, CDR2 SVGAGI. The CDR3 is 14 residues long. Written as DNA, the CDR3 is TGTGCCAGCAGGACCAAGACAGGGGCAGGTCAGCAGTTCTTC. It specifies CASRTKTGAGQQFF.

This clone was seen once. V and J are TRBV2 and TRBJ1-4, with TRBD1 as a possible D gene (5 bases). The V gene lost 0 bases and the J gene lost 7 bases, with 15 bases spanning the gap. Per the germline V gene, CDR1 is SNHLY and CDR2 is FYNNEI. CDR3 length: 16 amino acids. The CDR3 DNA sequence: TGTGCCAGCAGTGAAGCTACGGGACTTATGGTTGAAAAACTGTTTTTT. Amino acids: CASSEATGLMVEKLFF.

The table lists this clone with a few counts. The chain links TRBV2 to TRBJ2-4; 13 bases are shared with TRBD2. Losses at the gene ends were 2 bases for V and 8 bases for J; bases not matched to a gene: 6. Per germline, CDR1 SNHLY and CDR2 FYNNEI. The CDR3 covers 16 residues. Written as DNA, the CDR3 is TGTGCCAGCAGTGAAAGGGGGACTAGCGGGGCGTACATTCAGTACTTC. Protein: CASSERGTSGAYIQYF.

This chain uses TRBV6-5 with TRBJ2-7; D is possibly TRBD2 (6 bases). Germline V lookup: CDR1 MNHEY, CDR2 SVGAGI. This CDR3 contains 14 residues. The V end was cut by 0 bases, the J end by 1 base, with 7 bases between. The CDR3 protein is CASSYSRGSYEQYF. The CDR3 DNA is TGTGCCAGCAGTTACTCTCGGGGGTCCTACGAGCAGTACTTC.

V and J are TRBV30 and TRBJ2-7; TRBD2 might be the D (6 bases). The CDR3 contains 15 residues. Germline V lookup: CDR1 GTSNPN, CDR2 SVGIG (reference sequence). Trimming left V 1 base short and J 0 bases short, with 13 bases between. This chain's CDR3 is CAWSADYSHSYEQYF. DNA for the CDR3: TGTGCCTGGAGTGCGGACTATTCTCACTCCTACGAGCAGTACTTC.

DNA of the CDR3: TGTGCCAGCAGTTTCTACGGTGGGACTAGCGACGCAGATACGCAGTATTTT. Translating it yields CASSFYGGTSDADTQYF. V and J are TRBV28 and TRBJ2-3; 10 nucleotides align to TRBD2. The CDR3 spans 17 residues. The germline gives CDR1 MDHEN, CDR2 SYDVKM. The ends lost 3 bases at V and 4 bases at J; junction bases unmatched: 10.

The gene calls are TRBV7-6 and TRBJ2-1; the match to TRBD2 covers 7 bases. This CDR3 is built from 16 residues. The V and J ends lost 4 bases and 8 bases, in that order; junction bases with no gene match: 14. The germline gives CDR1 SGHVS, CDR2 FNYEAQ. The CDR3 nucleotides read TGTGCCAGCAGCTCCCCTCTAGCGGCACTACGGGATGAGCAGTTCTTC. The encoded protein is CASSSPLAALRDEQFF.

This chain joins TRBV29-1 and TRBJ1-1; 7 bases agree with TRBD1. The V gene's germline CDR1 is SQVTM and CDR2 ANQGSEA. Trimming took 4 bases from V and 0 from J; bases not matched to a gene: 5. The CDR3 runs 14 residues. The CDR3 nucleotides are TGCAGCGTTGGTCAGGGGGGACTGAACACTGAAGCTTTCTTT. The encoded protein is CSVGQGGLNTEAFF.